This T cell receptor beta chain was observed in a study of CD8+ T cells in alopecia areata. General observations from the study: Clonality in lesional scalp, especially alopecia totalis/universalis, exceeded that of normal scalp. There were also resident alphabeta T cells of normal skin sequenced in scalp samples. It was less clear whether patients shared TCRs than it was in mice, possibly because of HLA.

Sequencing used cDNA as its template, made by extracting RNA and reverse transcribing it. Measured with immunoSEQ multiplex PCR; TCRdb has only the in-frame clones, and not every one. The sample lists about 200,000 clones, 45% to 70% occurring once. The CDR3 runs 14 residues. Germline V gene data show CDR1 as PRHDT and CDR2 as FYEKMQ (reference sequence). The V and J ends lost 4 bases and 8 bases respectively, with 16 bases between them. Concerning this clone itself: Its antigen is still unknown.

This chain links TRBV13 with TRBJ2-3; D possibly uses TRBD1 or TRBD2 (6 bases each). This TCR came from a human donor in good health. Sample: CD8+ T cells sorted from blood. The CDR3 DNA reads as TGTGCCAGCAGCTCACCGATGGGGGGCAGTACGCAGTATTTT. Its translation: CASSSPMGGSTQYF.